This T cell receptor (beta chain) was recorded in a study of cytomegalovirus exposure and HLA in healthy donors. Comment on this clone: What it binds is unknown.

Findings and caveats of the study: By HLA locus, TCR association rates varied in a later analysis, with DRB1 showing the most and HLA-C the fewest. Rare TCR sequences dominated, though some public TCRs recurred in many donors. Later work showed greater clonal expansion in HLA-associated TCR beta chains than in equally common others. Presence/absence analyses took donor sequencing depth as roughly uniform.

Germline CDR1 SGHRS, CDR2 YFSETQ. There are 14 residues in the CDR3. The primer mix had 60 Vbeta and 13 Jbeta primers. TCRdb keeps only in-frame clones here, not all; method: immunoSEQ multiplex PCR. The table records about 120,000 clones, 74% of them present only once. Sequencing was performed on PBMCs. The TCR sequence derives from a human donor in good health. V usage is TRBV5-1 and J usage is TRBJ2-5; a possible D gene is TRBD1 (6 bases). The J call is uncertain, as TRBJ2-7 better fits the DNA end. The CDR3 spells CASSRSGQSYEQYF. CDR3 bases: TGCGCCAGCAGCCGATCCGGACAGAGCTACGAGCAGTACTTC.